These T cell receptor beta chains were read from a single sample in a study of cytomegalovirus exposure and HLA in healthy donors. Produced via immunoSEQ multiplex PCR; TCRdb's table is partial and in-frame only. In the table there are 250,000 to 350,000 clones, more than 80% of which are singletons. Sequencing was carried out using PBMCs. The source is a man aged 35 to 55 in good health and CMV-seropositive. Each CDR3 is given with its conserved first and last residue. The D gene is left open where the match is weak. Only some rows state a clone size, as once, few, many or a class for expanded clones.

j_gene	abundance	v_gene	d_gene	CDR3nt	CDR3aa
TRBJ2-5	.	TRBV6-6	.	TGTGCCAGCAGTTACCCTTCGGGGTGGGAGACCCAGTACTTC	CASSYPSGWETQYF
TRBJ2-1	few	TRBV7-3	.	TGTGCCAGCAGCTTAACGCTGGGGAGTAGGGATGAGCAGTTCTTC	CASSLTLGSRDEQFF
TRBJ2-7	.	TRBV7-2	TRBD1	TGTGCCAGCAGCCAGACAGGGTTCTACGAGCAGTACTTC	CASSQTGFYEQYF
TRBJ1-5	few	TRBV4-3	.	TGCGCCAGCAGCCAAGATCTCAGTGGAGGTCCGGGCAATCAGCCCCAGCATTTT	CASSQDLSGGPGNQPQHF
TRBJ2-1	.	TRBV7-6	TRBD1	TGTGCCAGCAGCCACGACAGGGCAGTAAATGAGCAGTTCTTC	CASSHDRAVNEQFF
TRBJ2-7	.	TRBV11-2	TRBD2	TGTGCCAGCAGCTTAGATAGGAGGACTAGCGGGGTCTACGAGCAGTACTTC	CASSLDRRTSGVYEQYF
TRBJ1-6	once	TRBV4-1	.	TGCGCCAGCAGCCAAGCGACAGGTTTTAATTCACCCCTCCACTTT	CASSQATGFNSPLHF
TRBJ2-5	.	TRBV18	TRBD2	TGTGCCAGCTCCCTCGGACTAGCCGAGACCCAGTACTTC	CASSLGLAETQYF
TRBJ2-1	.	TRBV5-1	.	TGCGCCAGCAGCCATACTAGCATCTCCTACAATGAGCAGTTCTTC	CASSHTSISYNEQFF
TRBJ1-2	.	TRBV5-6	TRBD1	TGTGCCAGCAGCTTGGCTGGGACAGGGCCTGGCTCCCGGGATGGCTACACCTTC	CASSLAGTGPGSRDGYTF
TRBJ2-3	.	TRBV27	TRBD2	TGTGCCAGCAGTTTATCTAGCGGGCGAGATACGCAGTATTTT	CASSLSSGRDTQYF
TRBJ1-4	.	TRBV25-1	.	TGTGCCAGCAGTGAACCGGCAGGGTCGCGAAAACTGTTTTTT	CASSEPAGSRKLFF
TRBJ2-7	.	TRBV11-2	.	TGTGCCAGCAGCTTCGGGGGGCGGCGGCGGGAGCAGTACTTC	CASSFGGRRREQYF